These T cell receptor beta chains were read from a single sample in a study of identical twins. TCRdb itself ran the 5' RACE reads through MiXCR, one entry per CDR3 protein. The sample has about 920,000 distinct CDR3 sequences; 9% to 15% are singletons. The same sample was also studied in work on yellow fever vaccine responses in identical twins.

The sample comprised PBMCs. Receptors were obtained from a woman between 18 and 29 years old in good health. CDR3s include the opening cysteine and the closing phenylalanine or tryptophan. Fields, in order: clone size, V gene, CDR3 protein. The size of a clone is reported for some rows only, either as once, few or many, or as a class for expanded clones.

size: NA
V: TRBV18
CDR3: CASSPPRARGGKLFF

size: few
V: TRBV7-9
CDR3: CASSQNTGQGLAFF

size: few
V: TRBV6-1
CDR3: CASKTTGAHDEQFF

size: NA
V: TRBV5-5
CDR3: CASSLEAGGPGFF

size: NA
V: TRBV28
CDR3: CASMGLGYTDTQYF

size: few
V: TRBV18
CDR3: CASSPGSWQGDTEAFF

size: NA
V: TRBV24-1
CDR3: CATSPTPGQGKETQYF

size: NA
V: TRBV20-1
CDR3: CSASSVAYEQYF

size: NA
V: TRBV6-1
CDR3: CASTHCRDLEGKCETQYF

size: NA
V: TRBV12-3/TRBV12-4
CDR3: CASSFDAAYNEQFF

size: few
V: TRBV5-1
CDR3: CASSYTGDAEAFF

size: NA
V: TRBV6-1
CDR3: CASSPRGGNWKTDTQYF

size: NA
V: TRBV5-5
CDR3: CASSLLLALAKNIQYF

size: many
V: TRBV20-1
CDR3: CSATPSGLHNEQFF

size: few
V: TRBV12-3/TRBV12-4
CDR3: CASSPVSGGETQYF

size: few
V: TRBV6-5
CDR3: CATNGSPQPQHF

size: few
V: TRBV5-1
CDR3: CASSRTLAGLNNEQFF

size: few
V: TRBV12-3/TRBV12-4
CDR3: CASSLNGGSYNEQFF

size: NA
V: TRBV7-9
CDR3: CASSRPSSGANVLTF

size: few
V: TRBV6-5
CDR3: CASSYPGQGGDNEQFF

size: NA
V: TRBV19
CDR3: CASTYARTSGVYNEQFF

size: NA
V: TRBV28
CDR3: CATRQGSGGNQPQHF

size: few
V: TRBV3-1
CDR3: CASSQDTVTETQYF

size: NA
V: TRBV12-3/TRBV12-4
CDR3: CAFGASGNTIYF

size: few
V: TRBV11-2
CDR3: CASSLDGTSGAVGTGELFF

size: many
V: TRBV12-3/TRBV12-4
CDR3: CASSYGQGGPSDDGYTF

size: many
V: TRBV12-3/TRBV12-4
CDR3: CASSLRQAGANVLTF

size: many
V: TRBV28
CDR3: CASSFSGTYEQYF

size: NA
V: TRBV19
CDR3: CASSIDRTRLFF

size: many
V: TRBV20-1
CDR3: CSARRTDSNQPQHF

size: NA
V: TRBV28
CDR3: CASSPRAADWWPYEQYF

size: few
V: TRBV7-9
CDR3: CASRRGSEQFF

size: NA
V: TRBV7-7
CDR3: CASSLAGGGARGELFF

size: NA
V: TRBV2
CDR3: CASTKRGGPLGETQYF

size: NA
V: TRBV7-9
CDR3: CASSFRGKGLANVEQFF

size: few
V: TRBV20-1
CDR3: CSARRPGLAGAETQYF

size: many
V: TRBV12-3/TRBV12-4
CDR3: CASSSSGEHTGELFF

size: many
V: TRBV10-3
CDR3: CAISDRTSGETQYF

size: few
V: TRBV20-1
CDR3: CSARGTAYEQYF

size: few
V: TRBV12-3/TRBV12-4
CDR3: CASTGGADTEAFF

size: few
V: TRBV20-1
CDR3: CSASPTGGYTEAFF

size: NA
V: TRBV5-1
CDR3: CASSLAGAGGAYNEQFF

size: many
V: TRBV3-1
CDR3: CASSQGGPPGDEQFF

size: NA
V: TRBV15
CDR3: CATSRDFGTGGTNEQFF

size: few
V: TRBV12-1
CDR3: CASSPRTGIRAPGSCFF

size: few
V: TRBV6-2/TRBV6-3
CDR3: CASSYNQAKETQYF

size: NA
V: TRBV6-2/TRBV6-3
CDR3: CASSKPGTSPKNIQYF

size: few
V: TRBV12-3/TRBV12-4
CDR3: CASSPGVGPLHF

size: NA
V: TRBV12-3/TRBV12-4
CDR3: CASNKLQGQDTEAFF

size: NA
V: TRBV11-2
CDR3: CASSLRLTNEKLFF

size: NA
V: TRBV7-8
CDR3: CASSGRDYLSYNEQFF

size: few
V: TRBV14
CDR3: CASSPGTGGFQETQYF

size: NA
V: TRBV20-1
CDR3: CSWSPWAQETQYF

size: NA
V: TRBV2
CDR3: CASSEPSGPFNEQFF

size: few
V: TRBV24-1
CDR3: CATSDTSSTDTQYF